The clone carrying this TCR beta chain came up a few times. The sample belongs to a study of blood T cell repertoires in COVID-19. About the study: Whether acute or convalescent, the COVID-19 samples came from the United States, Italy and Spain.

The CDR3 consists of 11 residues. Trimming stripped 6 bases from V and 5 bases from J, with 7 bases between. Original methodology: The assay estimated nucleated cells by amplifying reference gene primers. Only in-frame clones appear in the TCRdb table, and some are missing; sequencing was by immunoSEQ multiplex PCR. From that table come the V and J calls and clone size; the DNA was used to work out D and trimming. The table includes approximately 260,000 clones, roughly 83% detected once. The chain recombines TRBV12-3 or TRBV12-4 with TRBJ1-1; D not certain. The sequence derives from a man aged 60 to 75 who had recovered from COVID-19. Sequencing used peripheral blood. In nucleotides, the CDR3 is TGTGCCAGCAGGACTTATACTGAAGCTTTCTTT. It translates to CASRTYTEAFF.